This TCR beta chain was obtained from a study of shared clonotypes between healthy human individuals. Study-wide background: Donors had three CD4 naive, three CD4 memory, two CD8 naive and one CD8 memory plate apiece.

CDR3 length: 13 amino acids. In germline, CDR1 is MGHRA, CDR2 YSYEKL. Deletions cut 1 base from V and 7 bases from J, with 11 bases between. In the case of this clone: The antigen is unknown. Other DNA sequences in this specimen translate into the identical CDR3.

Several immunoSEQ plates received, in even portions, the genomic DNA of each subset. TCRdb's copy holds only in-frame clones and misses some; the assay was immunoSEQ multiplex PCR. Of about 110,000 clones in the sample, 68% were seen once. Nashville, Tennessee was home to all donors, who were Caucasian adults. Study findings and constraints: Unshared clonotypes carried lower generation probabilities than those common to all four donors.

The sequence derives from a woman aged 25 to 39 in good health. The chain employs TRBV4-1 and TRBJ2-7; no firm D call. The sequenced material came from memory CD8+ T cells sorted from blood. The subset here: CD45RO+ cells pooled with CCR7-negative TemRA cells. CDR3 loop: CASSQGTLYEQYF. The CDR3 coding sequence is TGCGCCAGCAGCCAAGGAACTCTTTATGAGCAGTACTTC.